A single sample is the source of the 28 T cell receptor beta chains below, sequenced in a study of T cell changes during pregnancy in multiple sclerosis. The method was immunoSEQ multiplex PCR; TCRdb's version includes in-frame clones alone and lacks a portion of them. The table has over 80,000 clones, over 85% seen once. The sequencing here drew on peripheral blood, taken in the third trimester of pregnancy. These receptors were obtained from a female donor in good health, enrolled as a control in a pregnancy study.

The V call is TRBV19, the J call TRBJ2-3; perhaps TRBD2 as D (6 bases). Trimming pared 5 bases from V and 2 bases from J, leaving 17 bases between. CDR3 length: 16 amino acids. Per the germline V gene, CDR1 is LNHDA and CDR2 is SQIVND (reference sequence). This CDR3 is CASSWSRGYVTDTQYF. DNA for the CDR3: TGTGCCAGTAGTTGGTCCCGGGGGTATGTCACAGATACGCAGTATTTT. Looking up the rest from reference TRBV19 and TRBJ2-3 gives the full variable domain: DGGITQSPKYLFRKEGQNVTLSCEQNLNHDAMYWYRQDPGQGLRLIYYSQIVNDFQKGDIAEGYSVSREKKESFPLTVTSAQKNPTAFYLCASSWSRGYVTDTQYFGPGTRLTVL.

This clone was counted between two and nine times. The chain joins TRBV18 to TRBJ1-2, with a weak D call TRBD1 (6 bases). V gave up 3 bases and J gave up 3 bases, with 17 bases separating them. This CDR3 region has 16 residues. Germline CDR1 is KGHSH and CDR2 is LQKENI. The CDR3 region is CASSPTTGSGYYGYTF. The CDR3 DNA sequence: TGTGCCAGCTCACCGACAACAGGGTCTGGGTACTATGGCTACACCTTC.

The chain is built from TRBV14 and TRBJ2-1; the match to TRBD2 covers 7 bases. CDR1 and CDR2 from the germline V gene are SGHDN and FVKESK. J lost 13 bases, V lost 3 bases, and 3 bases had no gene match. The length of the CDR3 is 11 residues. The CDR3 coding sequence is TGTGCCAGCAGCCAGGGGGACTACCAGTTCTTC. Residues: CASSQGDYQFF.

The chain carries TRBV4-2 and TRBJ2-7, with TRBD2 identical over 7 bases. V gave up 1 base and J gave up 5 bases; unmatched junction bases: 11. Germline V lookup: CDR1 LGHNA, CDR2 YNFKEQ. This CDR3 comprises 16 residues. Here the CDR3 reads CASSQVEGGRFNEQYF. The CDR3 DNA reads as TGTGCCAGCAGCCAAGTAGAGGGAGGGCGGTTCAACGAGCAGTACTTC.

The rearrangement joins TRBV11-2 to TRBJ2-1, with 10 bases aligning to TRBD2. The CDR3 has 15 amino acids. After removal of 4 bases from V and 3 bases from J, the junction contained 3 bases not matched to a gene. Germline V CDR1 and CDR2: SGHAT, FQNNGV. The CDR3 DNA follows: TGTGCCAGCAGCTCATTAGCGGGGGGCTACAATGAGCAGTTCTTC. It codes for CASSSLAGGYNEQFF.

The chain has TRBV28 and TRBJ1-4; the match to TRBD1 covers 8 bases. The CDR3 is 16 residues long. J was trimmed by 8 bases and V by 5 bases; bases with no gene match: 13. CDR1 and CDR2 from the germline V gene are MDHEN and SYDVKM. The CDR3 spells CASSIPGQVLSEKLFF. CDR3 DNA: TGTGCCAGCAGTATCCCGGGACAGGTATTGAGCGAAAAACTGTTTTTT.

This clone occurred once. Here the CDR3 DNA reads TGTGCCAGCAGTGAGGCGGCGGGACCTGGAGATACGCAGTATTTT. It is translated as CASSEAAGPGDTQYF. V gene TRBV2 combines with J gene TRBJ2-3; TRBD2 might be the D (6 bases). Germline CDR1 and CDR2: SNHLY and FYNNEI. V lost 3 bases and J 5 bases, leaving 15 bases between the germline ends. The CDR3 consists of 15 residues.

This clone came up once. The genes are TRBV6-1 and TRBJ1-4, with 12 bases identical to TRBD1. The CDR3 length is 15 residues. The ends lost 4 bases at V and 8 bases at J; junction bases unmatched: 5. The germline V gene has CDR1 MNHNS and CDR2 SASEGT. The CDR3 nucleotides read TGTGCCAGCAGTGCCGGGACAGGGGGCGGCGAAAAACTGTTTTTT. The encoded protein is CASSAGTGGGEKLFF.

The rearrangement links TRBV15 to TRBJ2-7, with D possibly being TRBD2 (6 bases). This CDR3 has 13 amino acids. Germline V gene sequence: CDR1 LNHNV, CDR2 YYDKDF (reference sequence). V lost 5 bases, J lost 5 bases, and 13 bases lay in between. This CDR3 reads CATSPSTSDEQYF. For the CDR3, the DNA is TGTGCCACCAGCCCTTCGACTAGTGACGAGCAGTACTTC.

The gene calls are TRBV2 and TRBJ2-6; D remains unclear. Germline lookup yields CDR1 SNHLY and CDR2 FYNNEI. V shed 7 bases and J shed 4 bases, with 8 bases lying between them. The CDR3 is 13 amino acids. Here the CDR3 reads CASTNRGANVLTF. The CDR3 DNA follows: TGTGCCAGCACCAATCGGGGGGCCAACGTCCTGACTTTC.

V and J are TRBV19 and TRBJ2-1, with 14 bases fitting TRBD2. CDR1 is LNHDA and CDR2 is SQIVND in the germline V gene (reference sequence). V shed 9 bases, J shed 8 bases, and the junction held 15 bases outside the gene matches. The CDR3 extends over 17 amino acids. CDR3 residues: CASGGLAGVLDRDEQFF. The CDR3 DNA sequence: TGTGCCAGCGGGGGACTAGCGGGAGTTCTAGACAGGGATGAGCAGTTCTTC.

The chain couples TRBV7-9 to TRBJ1-2; a weak D match, TRBD1 (5 bases). With 4 bases removed from V and 0 bases from J, the gap between germline ends came to 15 bases. The germline CDR1 and CDR2 sequences are SEHNR and FQNEAQ (reference sequence). The CDR3 contains 16 residues. CDR3 sequence reads: CASSYGQGSPNYGYTF. DNA for the CDR3: TGTGCCAGCAGCTATGGACAAGGGTCCCCTAACTATGGCTACACCTTC.

The chain uses TRBV2 and TRBJ2-5; tentatively, D is TRBD1 (5 bases). V was trimmed by 3 bases and J by 5 bases, leaving 7 bases between them. Per the germline V gene, CDR1 is SNHLY and CDR2 is FYNNEI. There are 12 residues in the CDR3. The CDR3 DNA reads as TGTGCCAGCAGTGACAGGGTCGAGACCCAGTACTTC. This encodes CASSDRVETQYF.

The rearrangement uses TRBV7-8 and TRBJ2-4, with D unclear. The CDR3 loop spans 14 amino acids. CDR1 and CDR2 from the germline V gene are SGHVS and FQNEAQ. V lost 5 bases and J lost 9, with 17 bases in between. As DNA, the CDR3 is TGTGCCAGCAGCCCTCCCGAAGGAGTTCGCATTCAGTACTTC. Protein sequence: CASSPPEGVRIQYF.

The chain carries TRBV19 and TRBJ2-7; possible D gene TRBD2, 6 bases. Germline CDR1 is LNHDA and CDR2 is SQIVND (reference sequence). V lost 10 bases, J lost 0 bases, and 19 bases lay in between. The CDR3 contains 15 residues. CDR3 region: CATKSSVRGSYEQYF. For the CDR3, the DNA is TGTGCCACCAAGTCTAGCGTTCGAGGCTCCTACGAGCAGTACTTC.

This chain uses TRBV10-3 with TRBJ2-1; 14 bases map to TRBD2. CDR1 and CDR2 from the germline V gene are ENHRY and SYGVKD. V lost 8 bases, J lost 10 bases, and 13 bases stayed unmatched. The CDR3 runs to 16 residues. CDR3 nucleotide sequence: TGTGCCATCTCACGACTAGCGGGAGGGCCGGCGTCCGAGCAGTTCTTC. Translated: CAISRLAGGPASEQFF.

The chain recombines TRBV19 with TRBJ1-5, with 8 bases identical to TRBD1. Germline V gives CDR1 LNHDA, CDR2 SQIVND (reference sequence). Trimming took 5 bases from V and 6 from J; bases not matched to a gene: 9. CDR3 length: 15 amino acids. DNA of the CDR3: TGTGCCAGTAGTGGTAGGACAGGGCTAAGTCAGCCCCAGCATTTT. Protein: CASSGRTGLSQPQHF.

The rearrangement uses TRBV11-2 and TRBJ2-7; D perhaps matches TRBD2 (6 bases). The V end lost 5 bases, the J end lost 3 bases, and 17 bases lay between the germline ends. From germline, CDR1 is SGHAT and CDR2 FQNNGV. The CDR3 is made up of 15 amino acids. The CDR3 nucleotides read TGTGCCAGCAGCCCCCGGCCGACTAGTGACTACGAGCAGTACTTC. It encodes CASSPRPTSDYEQYF.

V and J are TRBV5-6 and TRBJ2-1; D possibly corresponds to TRBD1 (5 bases). The CDR3 sequence is 16 residues long. V was clipped by 0 bases and J by 3 bases, with 13 bases between them. Germline CDR1 SGHDT, CDR2 YYEEEE. The CDR3 DNA sequence: TGTGCCAGCAGCTTGGTGTCCAGGGTGGTCTACAATGAGCAGTTCTTC. Residues: CASSLVSRVVYNEQFF.

The chain is built from TRBV6-6 and TRBJ1-3; unclear D gene. This CDR3 has 14 residues. Germline-derived CDR1 and CDR2 are MNHNY and SVGAGI (reference sequence). The V gene lost 3 bases and the J gene lost 4 bases, with 10 bases spanning the gap. The CDR3 region has the DNA TGTGCCAGCAGTTATGTCGGGTTGGGAAACACCATATATTTT. Protein product: CASSYVGLGNTIYF.

The genes are TRBV4-2 and TRBJ2-3, with D perhaps matching TRBD1 (6 bases). Germline CDR1 LGHNA, CDR2 YNFKEQ. V was cut by 4 bases and J by 0 bases, with 11 bases left in between. The CDR3 has 15 residues. CDR3 residues: CASSPQGGSTDTQYF. CDR3 DNA: TGTGCCAGCAGCCCACAGGGCGGGAGCACAGATACGCAGTATTTT.

The genes are TRBV15 and TRBJ2-1, with D possibly matching TRBD1 (5 bases). Trimming took 6 bases from V and 4 from J, leaving 10 bases between them. Germline V CDR1 and CDR2: LNHNV, YYDKDF (reference sequence). The CDR3 length is 13 residues. CDR3: CATSGREYNEQFF. In DNA, the CDR3 is TGTGCCACCAGTGGCAGGGAATACAATGAGCAGTTCTTC.

The V gene is TRBV28, the J gene TRBJ2-3; 9 bases match TRBD1. The CDR3 runs to 16 residues. After removal of 6 bases from V and 5 bases from J, the junction contained 12 bases not matched to a gene. Germline loops: CDR1 MDHEN, CDR2 SYDVKM. Written as DNA, the CDR3 is TGTGCCAGCAGCTCTTACCGGGACAGGGTTCGAGATACGCAGTATTTT. Translating gives CASSSYRDRVRDTQYF.

This rearrangement joins TRBV4-1 to TRBJ2-3, with 7 bases fitting TRBD1. CDR1 MGHRA and CDR2 YSYEKL come from the germline V gene. There are 17 residues in the CDR3. J was trimmed by 2 bases and V by 4 bases; bases with no gene match: 12. DNA of the CDR3: TGCGCCAGCAGCCCGACCGACAGGGAATTAAACACAGATACGCAGTATTTT. Amino acid sequence: CASSPTDRELNTDTQYF.

This sequence joins TRBV4-1 and TRBJ2-7; tentatively, D is TRBD2 (5 bases). Trimming took 1 base from V and 5 from J, leaving 21 bases between them. This CDR3 spans 17 amino acids. The germline gives CDR1 MGHRA, CDR2 YSYEKL. In nucleotides, the CDR3 is TGCGCCAGCAGCCAAGGTCTGGCAGGCCGGTCGGGAAACGAGCAGTACTTC. Translating it yields CASSQGLAGRSGNEQYF.

The V and J genes are TRBV28 and TRBJ2-3, with a tentative D call TRBD2 (6 bases). Deletions cut 5 bases from V and 2 bases from J, with 11 bases between. Germline CDR1 and CDR2: MDHEN and SYDVKM. This CDR3 is built from 14 residues. Here the CDR3 reads CASSPRGITDTQYF. In DNA form, the CDR3 reads TGTGCCAGCAGTCCGCGGGGCATCACAGATACGCAGTATTTT.

V gene TRBV18 combines with J gene TRBJ2-1, with a possible D match to TRBD1 (6 bases). Germline V gives CDR1 KGHSH, CDR2 LQKENI. CDR3 length equals 15 residues. The V end lost 1 base, the J end lost 3 bases, and 10 bases lay between the germline ends. The CDR3 DNA is TGTGCCAGCTCACCACAAGGACAGATCTACAATGAGCAGTTCTTC. Translating gives CASSPQGQIYNEQFF. The variable domain in full, completed from reference TRBV18 and TRBJ2-1, reads NAGVMQNPRHLVRRRGQEARLRCSPMKGHSHVYWYRQLPEEGLKFMVYLQKENIIDESGMPKERFSAEFPKEGPSILRIQQVVRGDSAAYFCASSPQGQIYNEQFFGPGTRLTVL.

V gene TRBV2 combines with J gene TRBJ2-5, with D possibly matching TRBD2 (7 bases). This CDR3 has 13 residues. In germline, CDR1 is SNHLY, CDR2 FYNNEI. V was pared by 11 bases and J by 2 bases, with 15 bases between. CDR3 region: CAPGGQGQETQYF. The CDR3 nucleotides read TGTGCCCCGGGGGGACAAGGGCAAGAGACCCAGTACTTC.